The next 3 T cell receptor beta chains were all read from a single sample in a study of molecular identifiers for immune sequencing clone quantification. MiXCR was run by TCRdb on the PCR reads, yielding one entry per CDR3 protein. The sample consists of some 680,000 distinct CDR3 sequences, roughly 23% of them appearing once. What was sequenced was naive CD8+ T cells from blood, with Jurkat cell RNA spiked in. Subset reported: FACS-sorted CD8+CD4-CCR7+CD45RA+ naive T cells. The receptor source for this set is a human donor in good health. Some libraries in this study had Jurkat cell RNA spiked in.

This clonotype was recorded many times. The V call is TRBV29-1, the J call TRBJ2-1, with 8 bases fitting TRBD1. Germline V gene data show CDR1 as SQVTM and CDR2 as ANQGSEA. The CDR3 sequence is 15 residues long. The trim removed 1 base at V and 0 bases at J, leaving 2 bases unmatched. The CDR3 sequence: CSVEGQGASYNEQFF. CDR3 nucleotides: TGCAGCGTTGAAGGGCAGGGGGCCTCCTACAATGAGCAGTTCTTC.

Of note for this clonotype: A read error is possible here, since a much larger clone lies one base away. The V and J genes are TRBV29-1 and TRBJ2-7; D is unresolved. The CDR3 length is 10 residues. CDR1 is SQVTM, CDR2 ANQGSEA, per germline. CDR3 coding DNA: TGCAGCGTTCAGAGCTACGAGCAGAACTTC. Translating gives CSVQSYEQNF.

This clonotype has only a few counts. The rearrangement uses TRBV5-6 and TRBJ1-1; 7 positions match TRBD1. V was clipped by 3 bases and J by 4 bases; unmatched bases: 9. The CDR3 runs to 15 residues. In germline, CDR1 is SGHDT, CDR2 YYEEEE. This CDR3 is CASSSRDSSFTEAFF. The CDR3 region has the DNA TGTGCCAGCAGCTCCCGGGACAGCTCATTCACTGAAGCTTTCTTT.